This TCR beta chain was identified during a study of T cell responses to AZD1222 COVID-19 vaccine. Unmatched junction bases numbered 6, after V lost 7 bases and J lost 8 bases. The CDR3 runs 14 residues. The germline V gene has CDR1 WSHSY and CDR2 SAAADI. Profiling relied on immunoSEQ multiplex PCR, and the TCRdb table lists in-frame clones only, not all of them. The data hold about 200,000 clones, with 85% to 95% observed a single time. Sequenced here: peripheral blood, sampled 28 days after the second AZD1222 dose. This clonotype originated in an adult who received the AZD1222 COVID-19 vaccine. The rearrangement joins TRBV10-2 to TRBJ1-6, with 9 bases fitting TRBD1. CDR3 protein: CASNRDREYSPLHF. CDR3 nucleotide sequence: TGCGCCAGCAATCGGGACAGGGAATATTCACCCCTCCACTTT.